The source of this T cell receptor beta chain is a study of blood T cells in healthy people across ages. Study-level findings and limits: The study lacked donor CMV status, which possibly confounded expanded clonotype changes.

This CDR3 is built from 15 residues. In the case of this clonotype: Its antigen is unknown.

Sample-barcoded 5' priming and a J-beta primer mix drove a second PCR of roughly 7 to 11 cycles. TCRdb re-called the 5' RACE reads with MiXCR, one entry per CDR3 protein. Found here are about 1.5 million distinct CDR3 sequences, approximately 40% of them singletons; the top ten hold less than 8%. This chain uses TRBV12-3 or TRBV12-4 with TRBJ2-7, with D perhaps given as TRBD1 or TRBD2 (5 bases each). Matching the DNA end better, TRBJ2-5 makes the J call doubtful. The sequence came from a woman aged 18-29 years in good health. What was sequenced was blood. CDR3 sequence reads: CASSLRRGRQETQYF. DNA for the CDR3: TGTGCCAGCAGTTTACGCCGGGGACGACAAGAGACCCAGTACTTC.